What follows is one TCR beta chain and its context. TCR beta CDR3 region amplification was performed from RNA transcripts. Primed by the HTBI set, a first-round RT-PCR was run on the TCR CDR3. TCRdb reanalysed the multiplex PCR reads using MiXCR and keeps one entry per CDR3 protein. The table has about 710,000 distinct CDR3 sequences, less than 20% seen once. The data derive from a study of T cells in Graves' hyperthyroidism and ophthalmopathy. These patients, aged 18 to 65, had recently diagnosed hyperthyroidism lasting under 2 months. Germline V lookup: CDR1 SEHNR, CDR2 FQNEAQ (reference sequence). V lost 5 bases, J lost 3 bases, and 9 bases lay in between. The CDR3 covers 13 residues.

The receptor's source is a man aged 18 to 29 with Graves' hyperthyroidism. Sequencing was performed on blood. The chain combines TRBV7-9 with TRBJ2-3, with D possibly TRBD2 on 6 matching bases. The chain's CDR3 is CASSHGGTDTQYF. CDR3 DNA: TGTGCCAGCAGCCATGGAGGGACAGATACGCAGTATTTT.